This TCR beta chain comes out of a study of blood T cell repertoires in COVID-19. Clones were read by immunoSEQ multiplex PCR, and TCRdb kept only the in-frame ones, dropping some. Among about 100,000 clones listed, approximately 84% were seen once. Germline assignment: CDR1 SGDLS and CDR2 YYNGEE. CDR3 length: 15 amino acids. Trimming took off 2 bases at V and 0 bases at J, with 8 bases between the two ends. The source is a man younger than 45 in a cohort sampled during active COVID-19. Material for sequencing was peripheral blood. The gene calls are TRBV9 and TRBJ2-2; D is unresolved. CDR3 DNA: TGTGCCAGCAGCGTTTCCTCCTCGAACACCGGGGAGCTGTTTTTT. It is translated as CASSVSSSNTGELFF.